A single sample is the source of the 19 T cell receptor beta chains below, sequenced in a study of T-cell reconstitution after alpha-beta-depleted transplantation in children. The TCRbeta library was prepared with unique molecular identifiers. TCRdb fed the PCR reads into MiXCR, producing one record per CDR3 protein. Of 600,000 to 700,000 distinct CDR3 sequences in the sample, approximately 15% were seen once. Source: PBMCs from the stem cell graft donor, taken from the stem cell graft. Source of these receptors: a human donor who donated a stem cell graft to a child with acute myeloid leukemia.

The rearrangement joins TRBV4-1 to TRBJ2-7; D might be TRBD2 (6 bases). Trimming removed 1 base from V and 4 bases from J, with 11 bases in between. CDR3 size: 14 residues. Germline V gives CDR1 MGHRA, CDR2 YSYEKL. The CDR3 DNA reads as TGCGCCAGCAGCCAAGTTCTGGGGGGATACGAGCAGTACGTC. Residues: CASSQVLGGYEQYV.

This clonotype occurred many times. As DNA, the CDR3 is TGCAGCGTTGAGATGAGGTTACGTTCGAACACCGGGGAGCTGTTTTTT. It codes for CSVEMRLRSNTGELFF. V gene TRBV29-1 combines with J gene TRBJ2-2; D remains unclear. The CDR3 spans 16 residues. With 3 bases removed from V and 0 bases from J, the gap between germline ends came to 14 bases. Germline assignment: CDR1 SQVTM and CDR2 ANQGSEA.

This chain connects TRBV7-9 to TRBJ2-2; 8 nucleotides align to TRBD1. CDR3 length: 16 residues. Germline lookup yields CDR1 SEHNR and CDR2 FQNEAQ (reference sequence). The V segment lost 3 bases and the J segment 1 base; nucleotides outside the gene matches: 4. CDR3 sequence: CASSFSTGVNTGELFF. For the CDR3, the DNA is TGTGCCAGCAGCTTTTCGACAGGGGTGAACACCGGGGAGCTGTTTTTT.

As concerns this clonotype: Possible read error: a much larger clone is one base away. The chain employs TRBV20-1 and TRBJ1-2; D remains ambiguous. V gave up 6 bases and J gave up 1 base, with 15 bases separating them. Germline CDR1 is DFQATT and CDR2 is SNEGSKA (reference sequence). The CDR3 runs to 14 residues. The CDR3 DNA reads TGCAGTGCCATAAACACCGAGCTTAACTATGGCTACACCTTC. Translation gives CSAINTELNYGYTF.

DNA of the CDR3: TGTGCCAGCAGTTTCCATGGGACAGGAAGAAGTGGCTACACCTTC. This sequence encodes CASSFHGTGRSGYTF. The chain employs TRBV27 and TRBJ1-2; 8 bases line up with TRBD1. The V and J ends lost 3 bases and 7 bases, in that order; junction bases with no gene match: 10. The CDR3 spans 15 residues. Per the germline V gene, CDR1 is MNHEY and CDR2 is SMNVEV (reference sequence).

This clonotype was counted only a few times. The genes are TRBV9 and TRBJ2-4; D is ambiguous. There are 16 residues in the CDR3. V lost 0 bases and J lost 0, with 10 bases in between. Germline loops: CDR1 SGDLS, CDR2 YYNGEE. The CDR3 protein is CASSVGGALAKNIQYF. CDR3 in DNA: TGTGCCAGCAGCGTAGGAGGCGCCCTAGCCAAAAACATTCAGTACTTC.

The chain has TRBV20-1 and TRBJ2-2; 12 positions agree with TRBD2. Germline V lookup: CDR1 DFQATT, CDR2 SNEGSKA (reference sequence). The V segment lost 0 bases and the J segment 4 bases; nucleotides outside the gene matches: 12. The CDR3 contains 19 residues. CDR3 sequence: CSARDPPSTSGRSTGELFF. The CDR3 nucleotides read TGCAGTGCTAGAGACCCCCCGTCGACTAGCGGGAGATCCACCGGGGAGCTGTTTTTT.

This clonotype has ten or more counts. The chain carries TRBV20-1 and TRBJ1-2; 7 bases align to TRBD1. V was pared by 0 bases and J by 4 bases, with 8 bases of the junction left unmatched. The CDR3 extends over 15 amino acids. Germline V lookup: CDR1 DFQATT, CDR2 SNEGSKA (reference sequence). The CDR3 here is CSARDRTGFSYGYTF. The DNA for the CDR3 is TGCAGTGCTAGAGATAGGACAGGCTTTAGCTATGGCTACACCTTC.

This chain joins TRBV7-9 and TRBJ2-3; possibly TRBD1 or TRBD2 for D (5 bases each). The CDR3 spans 13 residues. Trimming stripped 5 bases from V and 9 bases from J, with 15 bases between. Germline-derived CDR1 and CDR2 are SEHNR and FQNEAQ (reference sequence). The CDR3 nucleotides read TGTGCCAGCAGCCTAGAGGGGACCCGGACGCAGTATTTT. Protein sequence: CASSLEGTRTQYF.

This clonotype occurred many times. The chain couples TRBV7-2 to TRBJ2-5; D gene unclear. The V end was cut by 2 bases, the J end by 5 bases, with 6 bases between. The CDR3 totals 12 residues. Per germline, CDR1 SGHTA and CDR2 FQGNSA. The CDR3 sequence: CASSLRVETQYF. Written as DNA, the CDR3 is TGTGCCAGCAGCTTACGGGTTGAGACCCAGTACTTC.

Many counts were recorded for this clonotype. J is TRBJ1-5 and V is TRBV5-5, with D hard to call. The CDR3 has 14 residues. Germline V gives CDR1 SGHKS, CDR2 YYEKEE (reference sequence). Trimming shortened V by 0 bases and J by 3 bases, and 7 bases separated the two germline ends. The CDR3 sequence: CASSLEDPNQPQHF. CDR3 DNA sequence: TGTGCCAGCAGCTTGGAGGACCCCAATCAGCCCCAGCATTTT.

This clonotype was detected a few times. This sequence joins TRBV20-1 and TRBJ2-1; 9 nucleotides align to TRBD1. The CDR3 runs 14 residues. Germline lookup yields CDR1 DFQATT and CDR2 SNEGSKA (reference sequence). Losses at the gene ends were 5 bases for V and 5 bases for J; bases not matched to a gene: 7. The CDR3 DNA reads TGCAGTGCTTCCCGGGGACAGGGAAACAATGAGCAGTTCTTC. It is translated as CSASRGQGNNEQFF.

This clonotype showed up many times. The V gene is TRBV20-1, the J gene TRBJ1-2, with D unresolved. Between the trimmed V and J ends, which lost 6 bases and 1 base, there was a span of 15 bases. CDR1 is DFQATT and CDR2 is SNEGSKA in the germline V gene (reference sequence). This CDR3 comprises 14 residues. Written as DNA, the CDR3 is TGCAGTGCCATCGGACGGTCTTTTAACTATGGCTACACCTTC. Translating gives CSAIGRSFNYGYTF.

V usage is TRBV24-1 and J usage is TRBJ2-3; 11 nucleotides agree with TRBD2. CDR3 length: 16 residues. Germline V gives CDR1 KGHDR, CDR2 SFDVKD. V lost 3 bases, J lost 6 bases, and 7 bases stayed unmatched. The chain's CDR3 is CATSDPRLAGSDTQYF. In nucleotides, the CDR3 is TGTGCCACCAGTGATCCCCGACTAGCGGGGAGCGATACGCAGTATTTT.

This clonotype has at least ten counts. DNA for the CDR3: TGTGCCAGCAGTGCCATGTTAGGGGCGGGGAACACAGATACGCAGTATTTT. This gives the protein CASSAMLGAGNTDTQYF. The chain combines TRBV6-1 with TRBJ2-3, with D maybe TRBD2 (6 bases). The CDR3 length is 17 residues. V was clipped by 4 bases and J by 2 bases, with 19 bases between them. The V gene's germline CDR1 is MNHNS and CDR2 SASEGT.

The genes are TRBV5-1 and TRBJ2-1, with D perhaps TRBD1 or TRBD2 (6 bases each). Germline values: CDR1 SGHRS, CDR2 YFSETQ. The CDR3 runs 15 residues. V lost 1 base, J lost 2 bases, and 10 bases lay in between. CDR3 residues: CASSLKGGPYNEQFF. CDR3 sequence (DNA): TGCGCCAGCAGCTTGAAAGGGGGGCCCTACAATGAGCAGTTCTTC.

The J gene is TRBJ2-7, the V gene TRBV7-2; perhaps TRBD2 as D (6 bases). V shed 6 bases and J shed 5 bases, with 17 bases lying between them. The V gene's germline CDR1 is SGHTA and CDR2 FQGNSA. The length of the CDR3 is 14 residues. The CDR3 loop is CASSPGDFQDEQYF. CDR3 DNA: TGTGCCAGCAGTCCGGGGGACTTTCAGGACGAGCAGTACTTC. Looking up the rest from reference TRBV7-2 and TRBJ2-7 gives the full variable domain: GAGVSQSPSNKVTEKGKDVELRCDPISGHTALYWYRQSLGQGLEFLIYFQGNSAPDKSGLPSDRFSAERTGGSVSTLTIQRTQQEDSAVYLCASSPGDFQDEQYFGPGTRLTVT.

This clonotype was detected a few times. V usage is TRBV12-3 or TRBV12-4 and J usage is TRBJ2-5, with 7 bases aligning to TRBD1. The V segment lost 6 bases and the J segment 5 bases; nucleotides outside the gene matches: 12. This CDR3 comprises 15 residues. This chain's CDR3 is CASSPRQGTLETQYF. CDR3 in DNA: TGTGCCAGCAGCCCTAGACAGGGCACGTTGGAGACCCAGTACTTC.

This chain links TRBV20-1 with TRBJ2-3, with 8 positions matching TRBD2. The CDR3 contains 18 residues. V shed 1 base, J shed 3 bases, and the junction held 15 bases outside the gene matches. CDR1 DFQATT and CDR2 SNEGSKA come from the germline V gene (reference sequence). The CDR3 coding sequence is TGCAGTGCTAGAGTTTATTACGGGGGGGCCAGGGTTACAGATACGCAGTATTTT. Its protein product is CSARVYYGGARVTDTQYF.